What follows are 2 T cell receptor beta chains derived from one specimen sequenced in a study of tumor and adjacent non-tumor tissue in lung cancer. TCRbeta libraries were built with three rounds of nested PCR, modified from ARM-PCR. MiXCR was run by TCRdb on the multiplex PCR reads, yielding one entry per CDR3 protein. Seen here are under 45,000 distinct CDR3 sequences, roughly 60% observed once, and the top ten hold about 50%. The template was RNA from unsorted bulk tissue. Distant lung tissue was collected more than 3 cm away from the tumor edge. Sequenced input: distant non-tumor lung tissue. These receptors came from a man aged 45 to 65 with non-small cell lung cancer.

On this clonotype: One end of the junction does not line up with germline, which may come from a read error. The chain is built from TRBV20-1 and TRBJ2-3; weak D call: TRBD1 (6 bases). Per the germline V gene, CDR1 is DFQATT and CDR2 is SNEGSKA (reference sequence). There are 14 residues in the CDR3. The DNA of the CDR3 is TGCAGTGCTAGCCCGGGACACGGCGCAGATATGCAGTATTTT. Its translation is CSASPGHGADMQYF.

The chain uses TRBV2 and TRBJ1-2; possibly TRBD1 for D (5 bases). Trimming shortened V by 8 bases and J by 2 bases, and 12 bases separated the two germline ends. The CDR3 contains 13 residues. The germline gives CDR1 SNHLY, CDR2 FYNNEI. The CDR3 here is CASSTELNYGYTF. The CDR3 DNA sequence: TGTGCCAGCTCGACAGAACTAAACTATGGCTACACCTTC.